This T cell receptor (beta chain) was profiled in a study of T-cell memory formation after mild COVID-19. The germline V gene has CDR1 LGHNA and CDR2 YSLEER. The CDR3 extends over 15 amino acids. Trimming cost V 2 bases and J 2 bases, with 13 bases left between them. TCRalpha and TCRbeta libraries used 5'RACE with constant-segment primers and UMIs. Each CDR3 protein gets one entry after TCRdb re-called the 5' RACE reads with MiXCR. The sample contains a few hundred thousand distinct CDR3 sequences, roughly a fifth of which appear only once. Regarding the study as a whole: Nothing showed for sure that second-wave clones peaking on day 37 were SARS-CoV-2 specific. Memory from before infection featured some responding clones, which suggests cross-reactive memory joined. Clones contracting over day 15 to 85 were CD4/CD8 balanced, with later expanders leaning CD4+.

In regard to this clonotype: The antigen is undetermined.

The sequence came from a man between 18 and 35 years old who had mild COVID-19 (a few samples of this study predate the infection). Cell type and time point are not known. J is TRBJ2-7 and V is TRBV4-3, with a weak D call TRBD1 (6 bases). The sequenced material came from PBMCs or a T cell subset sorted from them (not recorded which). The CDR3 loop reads CASSQYTGPTYEQYF. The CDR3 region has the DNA TGCGCCAGCAGCCAATACACAGGGCCTACCTACGAGCAGTACTTC.